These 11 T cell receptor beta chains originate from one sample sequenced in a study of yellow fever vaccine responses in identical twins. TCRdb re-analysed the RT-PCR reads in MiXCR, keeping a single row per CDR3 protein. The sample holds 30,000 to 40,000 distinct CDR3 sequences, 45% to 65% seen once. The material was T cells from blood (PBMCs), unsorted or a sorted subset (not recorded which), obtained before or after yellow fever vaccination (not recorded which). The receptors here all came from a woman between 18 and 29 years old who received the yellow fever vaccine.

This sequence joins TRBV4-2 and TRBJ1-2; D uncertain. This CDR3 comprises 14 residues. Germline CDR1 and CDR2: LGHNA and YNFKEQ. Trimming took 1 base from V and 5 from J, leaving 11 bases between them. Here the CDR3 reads CASSQGTSSYGYTF. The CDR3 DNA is TGTGCCAGCAGCCAAGGGACTTCCTCTTATGGCTACACCTTC.

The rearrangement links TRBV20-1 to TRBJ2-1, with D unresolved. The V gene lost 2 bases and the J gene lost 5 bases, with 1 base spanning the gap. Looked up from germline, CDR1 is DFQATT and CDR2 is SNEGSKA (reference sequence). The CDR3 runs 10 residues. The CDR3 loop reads CSARNNEQFF. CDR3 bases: TGCAGTGCTAGAAACAATGAGCAGTTCTTC.

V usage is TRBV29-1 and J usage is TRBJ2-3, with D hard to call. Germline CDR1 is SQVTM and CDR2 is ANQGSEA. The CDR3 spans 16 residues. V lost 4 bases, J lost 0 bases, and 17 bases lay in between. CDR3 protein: CSVVTSLSASTDTQYF. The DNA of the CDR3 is TGCAGCGTTGTAACGAGCTTATCGGCCAGCACAGATACGCAGTATTTT.

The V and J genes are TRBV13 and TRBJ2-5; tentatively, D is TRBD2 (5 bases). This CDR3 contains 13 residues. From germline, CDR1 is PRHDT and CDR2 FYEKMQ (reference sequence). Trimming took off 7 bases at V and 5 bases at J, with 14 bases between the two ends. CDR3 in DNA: TGTGCCAGCAACCTCCGGGGTATGGAGACCCAGTACTTC. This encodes CASNLRGMETQYF.

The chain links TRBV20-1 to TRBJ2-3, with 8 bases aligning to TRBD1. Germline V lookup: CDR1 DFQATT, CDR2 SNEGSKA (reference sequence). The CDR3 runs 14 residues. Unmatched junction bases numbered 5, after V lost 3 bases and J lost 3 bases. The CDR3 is CSASRQGPTDTQYF. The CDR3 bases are TGCAGTGCTAGTAGACAGGGGCCGACAGATACGCAGTATTTT.

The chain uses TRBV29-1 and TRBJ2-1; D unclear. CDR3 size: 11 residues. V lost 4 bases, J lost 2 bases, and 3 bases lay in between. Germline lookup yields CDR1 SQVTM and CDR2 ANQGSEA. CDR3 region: CSVGAYNEQFF. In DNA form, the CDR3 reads TGCAGCGTTGGGGCCTACAATGAGCAGTTCTTC.

The CDR3 loop is CASSQDVWRNYEQYV. The CDR3 nucleotides read TGCGCCAGCAGCCAAGATGTGTGGCGGAACTACGAGCAGTACGTC. The chain carries TRBV4-1 and TRBJ2-7; D is ambiguous. V lost 0 bases and J lost 3, with 12 bases in between. Germline V gene data show CDR1 as MGHRA and CDR2 as YSYEKL. This CDR3 spans 15 amino acids.

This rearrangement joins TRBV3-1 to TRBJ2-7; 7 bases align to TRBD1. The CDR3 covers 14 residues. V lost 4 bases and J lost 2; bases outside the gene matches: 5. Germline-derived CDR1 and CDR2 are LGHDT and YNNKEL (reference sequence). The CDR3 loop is CASSPGTVPYEQYV. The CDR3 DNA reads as TGTGCCAGCAGCCCGGGGACAGTTCCCTACGAGCAGTACGTC.

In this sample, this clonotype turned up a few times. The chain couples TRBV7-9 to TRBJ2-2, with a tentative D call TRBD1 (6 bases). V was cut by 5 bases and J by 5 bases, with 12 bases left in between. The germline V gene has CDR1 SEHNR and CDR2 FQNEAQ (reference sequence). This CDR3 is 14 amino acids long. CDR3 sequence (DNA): TGTGCCAGCAGCAGTCCACAGGGAACCGGGGAGCTGTTTTTT. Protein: CASSSPQGTGELFF.

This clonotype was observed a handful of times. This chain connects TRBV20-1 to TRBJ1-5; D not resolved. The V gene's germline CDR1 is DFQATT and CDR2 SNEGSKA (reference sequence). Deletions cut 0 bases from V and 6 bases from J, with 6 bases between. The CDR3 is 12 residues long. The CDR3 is CSARDPGQPQHF. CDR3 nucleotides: TGCAGTGCTAGAGATCCGGGTCAGCCCCAGCATTTT.

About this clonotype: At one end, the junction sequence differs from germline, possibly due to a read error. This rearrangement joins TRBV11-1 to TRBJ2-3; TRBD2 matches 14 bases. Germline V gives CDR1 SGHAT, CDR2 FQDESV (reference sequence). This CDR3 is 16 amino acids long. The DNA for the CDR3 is TGTGCCAGCAGACAAGGGACTAGCGGGAGCACAGATACACAGTATTTT. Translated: CASRQGTSGSTDTQYF.